The 27 T cell receptor beta chains below were found in one sample sequenced in a study of CD8+ T cells in alopecia areata. Described treatment: oral pan-JAK inhibitor, 5-10 mg twice daily. Extraction of RNA preceded its reverse transcription into cDNA, which served as the sequencing template. Profiled with immunoSEQ multiplex PCR; TCRdb holds only in-frame clones, not every one. In the table there are over 90,000 clones, 85% to 90% of which are singletons. This material consisted of CD8+ T cells sorted from blood, taken around week 34, from a patient treated with tofacitinib. These receptors came from a human donor with alopecia areata.

The V gene is TRBV5-5, the J gene TRBJ2-5; TRBD1 aligns across 7 bases. The CDR3 spans 14 residues. Trimming at V came to 3 bases and at J to 9 bases, leaving 11 bases not matched to a gene. The germline gives CDR1 SGHKS, CDR2 YYEKEE (reference sequence). CDR3 in DNA: TGTGCCAGCAGCTGGGGGACAGTTGACTATCCCCAGTACTTC. Translation gives CASSWGTVDYPQYF.

The V call is TRBV9, the J call TRBJ2-7; 7 bases are a match to TRBD2. Germline V lookup: CDR1 SGDLS, CDR2 YYNGEE. The CDR3 is made up of 15 amino acids. The trim removed 3 bases at V and 5 bases at J, leaving 11 bases unmatched. Here the CDR3 DNA reads TGTGCCAGCAGCGCCGGAGGGAGGGCCAGGGACGAGCAGTACTTC. Encoded protein: CASSAGGRARDEQYF.

The chain has TRBV2 and TRBJ2-7; possible D gene TRBD2, 6 bases. Per germline, CDR1 SNHLY and CDR2 FYNNEI. This CDR3 is 14 amino acids long. The V end was cut by 10 bases, the J end by 2 bases, with 18 bases between. CDR3 sequence reads: CATHRRGHTYEQYF. The CDR3 DNA sequence: TGTGCCACGCACAGGCGGGGCCACACCTACGAGCAGTACTTC.

The chain uses TRBV25-1 and TRBJ2-7, with TRBD2 matching over 9 bases. Germline values: CDR1 MGHDK, CDR2 SYGVNS. This CDR3 comprises 15 residues. V lost 11 bases, J lost 2 bases, and 13 bases stayed unmatched. The CDR3, as DNA: TGTGCCGCCAGCGGGAGGACCGGTGAACCCTACGAGCAGTACTTC. Amino acid sequence: CAASGRTGEPYEQYF.

This chain links TRBV2 with TRBJ2-3, with 9 bases matching TRBD2. Germline values: CDR1 SNHLY, CDR2 FYNNEI. The CDR3 covers 15 residues. J gave up 4 bases and V 10 bases, and 12 bases lay outside the gene matches. The CDR3 bases are TGTGCCACCACGAGGGGACTAGCCGGCGCAGATACGCAGTATTTT. Residues: CATTRGLAGADTQYF.

This clone was seen a handful of times. The chain couples TRBV30 to TRBJ1-2; possible D gene TRBD1, 5 bases. The germline V gene has CDR1 GTSNPN and CDR2 SVGIG (reference sequence). V gave up 7 bases and J gave up 4 bases, with 19 bases separating them. There are 14 residues in the CDR3. CDR3 residues: CASPNGDLRYGYTF. In DNA, the CDR3 is TGTGCCTCACCCAACGGGGACTTACGCTATGGCTACACCTTC.

This chain links TRBV28 with TRBJ2-7; perhaps TRBD1 as D (5 bases). CDR1 and CDR2 from the germline V gene are MDHEN and SYDVKM. Trimming shortened V by 2 bases and J by 1 base, and 6 bases separated the two germline ends. The CDR3 runs to 13 residues. The CDR3 region is CASSLQGSYEQYF. DNA of the CDR3: TGTGCCAGCAGTTTACAGGGATCCTACGAGCAGTACTTC.

The chain has TRBV6-5 and TRBJ1-6; 10 bases are a match to TRBD1. This CDR3 contains 16 residues. CDR1 is MNHEY and CDR2 is SVGAGI in the germline V gene. With V trimmed by 0 bases and J by 5 bases, 1 base remained unmatched. CDR3 amino acids: CASSYSGQGNNSPLHF. In DNA form, the CDR3 reads TGTGCCAGCAGTTACTCGGGACAGGGGAATAATTCACCCCTCCACTTT.

The chain is built from TRBV4-2 and TRBJ1-4; TRBD1 matches at 7 bases. CDR3 length: 16 amino acids. The germline V gene encodes CDR1 LGHNA and CDR2 YNFKEQ. V shed 0 bases and J 6 bases; nucleotides not matched to a gene: 7. CDR3 in amino acids: CASSQDLQGLDEKLFF. The CDR3 bases are TGTGCCAGCAGCCAAGATTTACAGGGGCTGGATGAAAAACTGTTTTTT.

The chain joins TRBV7-9 to TRBJ1-1; unclear D gene. The CDR3 sequence is 13 residues long. From germline, CDR1 is SEHNR and CDR2 FQNEAQ (reference sequence). V lost 3 bases, J lost 5 bases, and 10 bases lay in between. The CDR3 DNA reads as TGTGCCAGCAGCTTTCCGGGGAGAACTGAAGCTTTCTTT. Translated, it gives CASSFPGRTEAFF. Combining the CDR3 with reference TRBV7-9 and TRBJ1-1 gives the whole variable domain DTGVSQNPRHKITKRGQNVTFRCDPISEHNRLYWYRQTLGQGPEFLTYFQNEAQLEKSRLLSDRFSAERPKGSFSTLEIQRTEQGDSAMYLCASSFPGRTEAFFGQGTRLTVV.

This chain links TRBV5-6 with TRBJ1-5; D perhaps matches TRBD1 (5 bases). V shed 0 bases and J shed 7 bases, with 8 bases lying between them. The CDR3 is 13 amino acids. CDR1 and CDR2 (germline): SGHDT, YYEEEE. DNA of the CDR3: TGTGCCAGCAGCTTGGGAAGGGGCCAGCCCCAGCATTTT. Translated, it gives CASSLGRGQPQHF.

The chain has TRBV11-2 and TRBJ2-1; 7 bases fit TRBD2. V gave up 4 bases and J gave up 0 bases; unmatched junction bases: 9. CDR1 is SGHAT and CDR2 is FQNNGV in the germline V gene. The CDR3 spans 17 residues. CDR3 sequence reads: CASSSPSGSNSYNEQFF. In nucleotides, the CDR3 is TGTGCCAGCAGCTCACCTAGCGGAAGCAACTCCTACAATGAGCAGTTCTTC.

The chain is built from TRBV5-4 and TRBJ2-7; 7 bases align to TRBD2. The trim removed 1 base at V and 1 base at J, leaving 2 bases unmatched. Per the germline V gene, CDR1 is SGHNT and CDR2 is YYREEE (reference sequence). CDR3 length equals 14 residues. The CDR3 protein is CASSLSSGSYEQYF. CDR3 nucleotide sequence: TGTGCCAGCAGCTTGAGTAGCGGGTCCTACGAGCAGTACTTC.

The chain joins TRBV6-4 to TRBJ2-2; D gene ambiguous. V lost 0 bases and J lost 5, with 4 bases in between. The CDR3 runs to 13 residues. Germline V CDR1 and CDR2: MRHNA, SNTAGT. The CDR3 sequence: CASSDSTTGELFF. In DNA, the CDR3 is TGTGCCAGCAGTGACTCGACTACCGGGGAGCTGTTTTTT.

The chain recombines TRBV7-6 with TRBJ2-1, with TRBD1 matching 9 bases. There are 15 residues in the CDR3. The germline V gene encodes CDR1 SGHVS and CDR2 FNYEAQ. V lost 2 bases to trimming and J lost 8 bases; unmatched junction nucleotides: 7. This chain's CDR3 is CASSLRGQGRYEQFF. The CDR3 DNA reads as TGTGCCAGCAGCTTAAGGGGACAGGGTCGTTATGAGCAGTTCTTC.

This clone was detected once. DNA for the CDR3: TGTGCCAGTAGTATAGGCGGCGGGCCTGAAAAACTGTTTTTT. Amino acid sequence: CASSIGGGPEKLFF. This chain links TRBV19 with TRBJ1-4, with D unclear. CDR1 and CDR2 from the germline V gene are LNHDA and SQIVND (reference sequence). Trimming pared 1 base from V and 7 bases from J, leaving 10 bases between. This CDR3 region has 14 residues. The whole variable domain, remainder taken from reference TRBV19 and TRBJ1-4, is DGGITQSPKYLFRKEGQNVTLSCEQNLNHDAMYWYRQDPGQGLRLIYYSQIVNDFQKGDIAEGYSVSREKKESFPLTVTSAQKNPTAFYLCASSIGGGPEKLFFGSGTQLSVL.

V gene TRBV25-1 combines with J gene TRBJ2-7; 8 bases map to TRBD1. This CDR3 is 13 amino acids long. V lost 8 bases and J lost 6; bases outside the gene matches: 9. The germline V gene has CDR1 MGHDK and CDR2 SYGVNS. The CDR3 coding sequence is TGTGCCAGCTCTGGACAGGGAGTAGGCGAGCAGTACTTC. It specifies CASSGQGVGEQYF.

The genes are TRBV9 and TRBJ2-1; TRBD2 aligns across 11 bases. J was trimmed by 5 bases and V by 6 bases; bases with no gene match: 4. Germline-derived CDR1 and CDR2 are SGDLS and YYNGEE. The CDR3 spans 14 residues. This CDR3 is CASNLAGGNNEQFF. CDR3 in DNA: TGTGCCAGCAACCTAGCGGGAGGCAACAATGAGCAGTTCTTC. The entire variable domain, with the rest obtained from reference TRBV9 and TRBJ2-1, is as follows: DSGVTQTPKHLITATGQRVTLRCSPRSGDLSVYWYQQSLDQGLQFLIQYYNGEERAKGNILERFSAQQFPDLHSELNLSSLELGDSALYFCASNLAGGNNEQFFGPGTRLTVL.

The chain has TRBV11-2 and TRBJ2-1, with D possibly TRBD2 on 6 matching bases. Germline lookup yields CDR1 SGHAT and CDR2 FQNNGV. V was pared by 5 bases and J by 5 bases, with 22 bases between. This CDR3 is 17 amino acids long. CDR3: CASSLPPGLAPNNEQFF. CDR3 nucleotides: TGTGCCAGCAGCCTCCCTCCGGGCCTAGCGCCAAACAATGAGCAGTTCTTC.

The chain joins TRBV5-4 to TRBJ2-1; TRBD1 is a possible D gene (6 bases). Germline V gives CDR1 SGHNT, CDR2 YYREEE (reference sequence). The ends were cut back, 2 bases at V and 9 bases at J, with 15 bases in the middle. The CDR3 extends over 14 amino acids. For the CDR3, the DNA is TGTGCCAGCAGCTTTCGGACAGATTTCTCTGAGCAGTTCTTC. Translated, it gives CASSFRTDFSEQFF. The full variable domain, with the rest looked up from reference TRBV5-4 and TRBJ2-1, is ETGVTQSPTHLIKTRGQQVTLRCSSQSGHNTVSWYQQALGQGPQFIFQYYREEENGRGNFPPRFSGLQFPNYSSELNVNALELDDSALYLCASSFRTDFSEQFFGPGTRLTVL.

The J gene is TRBJ2-1, the V gene TRBV7-9; D is undetermined. Germline CDR1 is SEHNR and CDR2 is FQNEAQ (reference sequence). V lost 6 bases and J 4 bases, leaving 19 bases between the germline ends. CDR3 length: 16 amino acids. For the CDR3, the DNA is TGTGCCAGCAGTTCAGGACCCCCCCCTAGTTACAATGAGCAGTTCTTC. Encoded protein: CASSSGPPPSYNEQFF.

The gene calls are TRBV7-9 and TRBJ2-7; TRBD2 aligns across 8 bases. The ends lost 1 base at V and 2 bases at J; junction bases unmatched: 1. The CDR3 is made up of 14 amino acids. Germline V CDR1 and CDR2: SEHNR, FQNEAQ (reference sequence). CDR3 DNA: TGTGCCAGCAGCTTAGGGACTAGCCCCTACGAGCAGTACTTC. Its protein product is CASSLGTSPYEQYF.

The rearrangement uses TRBV5-6 and TRBJ1-3; D gene uncertain. From germline, CDR1 is SGHDT and CDR2 YYEEEE. The CDR3 is 15 amino acids. Trimming took 7 bases from V and 1 from J, leaving 15 bases between them. For the CDR3, the DNA is TGTGCCAGCGCGGTCTCAGTGGGGTCTGGAAACACCATATATTTT. Protein product: CASAVSVGSGNTIYF.

The genes are TRBV29-1 and TRBJ1-2; TRBD1 is a possible D gene (5 bases). V was cut by 0 bases and J by 8 bases, with 7 bases left in between. The CDR3 has 11 amino acids. Germline V gene data show CDR1 as SQVTM and CDR2 as ANQGSEA. As DNA, the CDR3 is TGCAGCGTTGAAGACAGGGAAGGCTACACCTTC. This translates into CSVEDREGYTF.

This chain connects TRBV7-9 to TRBJ1-5; 7 bases align to TRBD1. Trimming took 5 bases from V and 5 from J; bases not matched to a gene: 3. Germline V gene lookup returns CDR1 SEHNR and CDR2 FQNEAQ (reference sequence). CDR3 size: 13 residues. The DNA for the CDR3 is TGTGCCAGCAGCGACACAGGGGATCAGCCCCAGCATTTT. Its translation: CASSDTGDQPQHF.

This chain connects TRBV10-3 to TRBJ2-1; TRBD1 matches at 9 bases. V was pared by 10 bases and J by 5 bases, with 12 bases of the junction left unmatched. The germline V gene has CDR1 ENHRY and CDR2 SYGVKD. The CDR3 loop spans 15 amino acids. CDR3 coding DNA: TGTGCCACCATCACCGACGGGACAGGGCACAATGAGCAGTTCTTC. Translation gives CATITDGTGHNEQFF.

The chain links TRBV9 to TRBJ1-2; the D is unclear. From germline, CDR1 is SGDLS and CDR2 YYNGEE. The CDR3 spans 10 residues. Trimming cost V 3 bases and J 6 bases, with 3 bases left between them. CDR3 nucleotide sequence: TGTGCCAGCAGCGGTAATGGCTACACCTTC. Its protein is CASSGNGYTF.